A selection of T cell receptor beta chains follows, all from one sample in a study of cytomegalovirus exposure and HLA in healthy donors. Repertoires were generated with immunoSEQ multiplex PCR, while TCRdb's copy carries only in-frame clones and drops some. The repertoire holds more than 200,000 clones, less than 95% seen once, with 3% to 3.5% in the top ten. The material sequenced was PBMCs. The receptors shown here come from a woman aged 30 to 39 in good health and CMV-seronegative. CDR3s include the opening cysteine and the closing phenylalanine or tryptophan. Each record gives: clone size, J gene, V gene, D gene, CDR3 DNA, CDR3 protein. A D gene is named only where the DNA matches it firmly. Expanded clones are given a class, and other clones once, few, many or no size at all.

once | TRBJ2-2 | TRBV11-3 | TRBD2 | TGTGCCAGCAGCCCAACTAGCGGGGCTACCGGGGAGCTGTTTTTT | CASSPTSGATGELFF
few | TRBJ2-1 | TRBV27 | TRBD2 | TGTGCCAGCAGGGTAGCGGGAGCGGGGTACAATGAGCAGTTCTTC | CASRVAGAGYNEQFF
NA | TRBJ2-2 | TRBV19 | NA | TGTGCCAGTAGCACATGGGGGGACACCGGGGAGCTGTTTTTT | CASSTWGDTGELFF
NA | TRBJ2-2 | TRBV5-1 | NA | TGCGCCAGCAGCTTAGGTAGCGGGACAGGCGGGGAGCTGTTTTTT | CASSLGSGTGGELFF
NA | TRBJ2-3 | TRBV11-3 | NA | TGTGCCAGCAGCTTAGATGTGGGCGATACGCAGTATTTT | CASSLDVGDTQYF
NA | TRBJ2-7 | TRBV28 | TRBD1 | TGTGCCAGCAGCGGCGGGACAGGGGTTGCCTACGAGCAGTACTTC | CASSGGTGVAYEQYF
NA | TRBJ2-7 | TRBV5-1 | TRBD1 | TGCGCCAGCAGCTTGGAGGGACAGGGGTCCTACGAGCAGTACTTC | CASSLEGQGSYEQYF
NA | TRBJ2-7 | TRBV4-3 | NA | TGCGCCAGCAGCCAATTTGGCAGGGACTACGAGCAGTACTTC | CASSQFGRDYEQYF
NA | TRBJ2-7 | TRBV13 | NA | TGTGCCAGCAGCTTAGAACAGGCAGCCTACGAGCAGTACTTC | CASSLEQAAYEQYF
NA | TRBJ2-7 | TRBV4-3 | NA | TGCGCCAGCAGCCAAGATTCGGGGGTCGGAGACGAGCAGTACTTC | CASSQDSGVGDEQYF
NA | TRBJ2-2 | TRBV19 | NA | TGTGCCAGTTCGGCGGGAAGACTCACCGGGGAGCTGTTTTTT | CASSAGRLTGELFF
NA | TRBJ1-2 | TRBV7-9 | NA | TGTGCCAGCAGCTTAGGTGGAGTTAACTATGGCTACACCTTC | CASSLGGVNYGYTF
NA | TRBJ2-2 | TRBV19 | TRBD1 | TGTGCCAGTAGTATCGGACAGGGGGGTCGGACCGGGGAGCTGTTTTTT | CASSIGQGGRTGELFF
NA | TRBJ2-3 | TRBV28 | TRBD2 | TGTGCCAGCAGCTGGAGCGGGAGGGATACGCAGTATTTT | CASSWSGRDTQYF
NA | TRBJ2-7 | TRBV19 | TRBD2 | TGTGCCAGTAGTATTTCGTCGTGGGAGGGCCGATACGAGCAGTACTTC | CASSISSWEGRYEQYF
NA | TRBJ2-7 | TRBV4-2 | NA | TGTGCCAGCAGCCAAGAGTCTGGGGGAGGATCCGAGCAGTACTTC | CASSQESGGGSEQYF